Below, 32 T cell receptor beta chains from the same sample are listed, as sequenced in a study of cytomegalovirus exposure and HLA in healthy donors. Both 60 Vbeta primers and 13 Jbeta primers went into the PCR. Produced via immunoSEQ multiplex PCR; TCRdb's table is partial and in-frame only. Of about 110,000 clones listed, around 73% are singletons. Sample: PBMCs. The receptors shown here come from a woman in her forties in good health and CMV-seropositive.

The CDR3 reads CASSLNGLLSSGNTIYF. CDR3 nucleotides: TGTGCCAGCAGCTTAAATGGTCTGCTATCCTCTGGAAACACCATATATTTT. V is TRBV7-2 and J is TRBJ1-3; D uncertain. CDR3 length: 17 amino acids. Germline V gene sequence: CDR1 SGHTA, CDR2 FQGNSA. The V gene lost 2 bases and the J gene lost 0 bases, with 14 bases spanning the gap.

This chain links TRBV18 with TRBJ1-1, with D tentatively TRBD1 (6 bases). Germline CDR1 and CDR2: KGHSH and LQKENI. V was cut by 1 base and J by 1 base, with 7 bases left in between. The CDR3 has 14 amino acids. Here the CDR3 DNA reads TGTGCCAGCTCACCACGGACAGCGAACACTGAAGCTTTCTTT. Its translation: CASSPRTANTEAFF. Together with reference TRBV18 and TRBJ1-1, the CDR3 gives the full variable domain: NAGVMQNPRHLVRRRGQEARLRCSPMKGHSHVYWYRQLPEEGLKFMVYLQKENIIDESGMPKERFSAEFPKEGPSILRIQQVVRGDSAAYFCASSPRTANTEAFFGQGTRLTVV.

This clone has a count of ten or more. The V and J genes are TRBV7-6 and TRBJ2-1; D is unresolved. V was trimmed by 5 bases and J by 2 bases, leaving 4 bases between them. Germline V gene data show CDR1 as SGHVS and CDR2 as FNYEAQ. The CDR3 extends over 12 amino acids. In DNA form, the CDR3 reads TGTGCCAGCAGCCTCGCCTACAATGAGCAGTTCTTC. Translating it yields CASSLAYNEQFF.

CDR3 region: CASSQERAETQYF. The CDR3 region has the DNA TGCGCCAGCAGCCAGGAGAGGGCAGAGACCCAGTACTTC. The J gene is TRBJ2-5, the V gene TRBV4-1, with D perhaps matching TRBD2 (5 bases). Trimming took off 3 bases at V and 4 bases at J, with 9 bases between the two ends. From germline, CDR1 is MGHRA and CDR2 YSYEKL. The CDR3 has 13 residues.

A few counts support this clone. The rearrangement joins TRBV5-8 to TRBJ2-5, with D unresolved. V lost 3 bases to trimming and J lost 1 base, with 7 bases between them. The CDR3 covers 13 residues. Germline V gene lookup returns CDR1 SGHTS and CDR2 YDEGEE. The CDR3 protein is CASSSVFQETQYF. DNA of the CDR3: TGTGCCAGCAGCTCAGTATTCCAAGAGACCCAGTACTTC.

The genes are TRBV11-3 and TRBJ2-1; TRBD2 agrees at 8 bases. This CDR3 comprises 16 residues. Germline V CDR1 and CDR2: SGHNT, YENEEA. Trimming cost V 5 bases and J 8 bases; bases outside gene matches: 14. The DNA of the CDR3 is TGTGCCAGCAGCCCCGGTACTAGCGGACGAACTGATGAGCAGTTCTTC. Translated, it gives CASSPGTSGRTDEQFF.

The chain employs TRBV29-1 and TRBJ2-3, with 7 bases identical to TRBD1. CDR3 length: 15 amino acids. V was clipped by 0 bases and J by 4 bases; unmatched bases: 7. Germline CDR1 SQVTM, CDR2 ANQGSEA. The CDR3 coding sequence is TGCAGCGTTGAAGATGTAGACAGGGTGCCAGATACGCAGTATTTT. It encodes CSVEDVDRVPDTQYF.

This chain joins TRBV6-6 and TRBJ2-7, with D tentatively TRBD2 (5 bases). The CDR3 sequence is 15 residues long. Germline assignment: CDR1 MNHNY and CDR2 SVGAGI (reference sequence). V lost 3 bases and J lost 0, with 12 bases in between. CDR3 amino acids: CASSYSSSSSYEQYF. In nucleotides, the CDR3 is TGTGCCAGCAGTTATTCTAGCAGCAGCTCCTACGAGCAGTACTTC.

V is TRBV4-3 and J is TRBJ1-2; D may be TRBD1 (6 bases). Germline loops: CDR1 LGHNA, CDR2 YSLEER. V was shortened by 0 bases and J by 7 bases, with 12 bases between the two germline ends. This CDR3 has 14 amino acids. CDR3 DNA sequence: TGCGCCAGCAGCCAAGACAGGGGTTTGGCTGGCTACACCTTC. It specifies CASSQDRGLAGYTF.

The chain uses TRBV19 and TRBJ1-4; TRBD1 might be the D (6 bases). The V gene's germline CDR1 is LNHDA and CDR2 SQIVND (reference sequence). Deletions cut 10 bases from V and 7 bases from J, with 19 bases between. This CDR3 is built from 14 residues. The CDR3 nucleotides are TGTGCCACCGGCGGCGGGGGCGGGAGTGAAAAACTGTTTTTT. It encodes CATGGGGGSEKLFF.

This rearrangement joins TRBV27 to TRBJ2-7; TRBD2 matches 9 bases. Germline V gene sequence: CDR1 MNHEY, CDR2 SMNVEV (reference sequence). V lost 8 bases to trimming and J lost 7 bases; unmatched junction nucleotides: 12. The CDR3 has 14 residues. The CDR3 region is CASRWASGTGEQYF. CDR3 bases: TGTGCCAGCCGCTGGGCTAGCGGGACTGGAGAGCAGTACTTC.

The chain combines TRBV7-9 with TRBJ1-6; TRBD1 agrees at 7 bases. The CDR3 is 13 residues long. Germline V lookup: CDR1 SEHNR, CDR2 FQNEAQ (reference sequence). V lost 7 bases, J lost 5 bases, and 2 bases stayed unmatched. Here the CDR3 reads CASKQGNNSPLHF. CDR3 sequence (DNA): TGTGCCAGCAAACAGGGGAATAATTCACCCCTCCACTTT. The whole variable domain, remainder taken from reference TRBV7-9 and TRBJ1-6, is DTGVSQNPRHKITKRGQNVTFRCDPISEHNRLYWYRQTLGQGPEFLTYFQNEAQLEKSRLLSDRFSAERPKGSFSTLEIQRTEQGDSAMYLCASKQGNNSPLHFGNGTRLTVT.

V usage is TRBV7-2 and J usage is TRBJ1-4; 7 bases are a match to TRBD1. Germline CDR1 is SGHTA and CDR2 is FQGNSA. This CDR3 has 14 amino acids. The junction had 2 bases not matched to a gene; V was cut back by 4 bases and J by 3 bases. The CDR3 DNA sequence: TGTGCCAGCAGCTCAGGGGGTTCTAATGAAAAACTGTTTTTT. It encodes CASSSGGSNEKLFF.

The J gene is TRBJ1-4, the V gene TRBV6-1, with 7 bases that match TRBD1. CDR3 length equals 14 residues. Germline loops: CDR1 MNHNS, CDR2 SASEGT. The junction had 6 bases not matched to a gene; V was cut back by 7 bases and J by 4 bases. The CDR3 sequence is CASNTGANNEKLFF. Written as DNA, the CDR3 is TGTGCCAGCAATACAGGGGCGAATAATGAAAAACTGTTTTTT.

The chain employs TRBV23-1 and TRBJ1-4; D ambiguous. TRBV23-1 counts as an open reading frame of uncertain function. The CDR3 runs to 13 residues. Trimming took 5 bases from V and 7 from J, leaving 11 bases between them. For the CDR3, the DNA is TGCGCCAGCAGTATAACCCACTCTGAAAAACTGTTTTTT. This translates into CASSITHSEKLFF.

As regards this clone: Additional DNA sequences in this sample encode the identical CDR3. The rearrangement uses TRBV6-1 and TRBJ1-6; TRBD1 might be the D (5 bases). CDR1 MNHNS and CDR2 SASEGT come from the germline V gene. This CDR3 is 14 amino acids long. V was pared by 3 bases and J by 5 bases, with 8 bases between. In DNA, the CDR3 is TGTGCCAGCAGTGACAGGGATGATAATTCACCCCTCCACTTT. It codes for CASSDRDDNSPLHF.

The chain carries TRBV9 and TRBJ2-3, with D unresolved. The CDR3 sequence is 15 residues long. V lost 0 bases to trimming and J lost 2 bases, with 10 bases between them. Per germline, CDR1 SGDLS and CDR2 YYNGEE. CDR3 DNA: TGTGCCAGCAGCGTAGGGGCAGGCTTCACAGATACGCAGTATTTT. This translates into CASSVGAGFTDTQYF. Based on the CDR3 plus reference TRBV9 and TRBJ2-3, the full variable domain is DSGVTQTPKHLITATGQRVTLRCSPRSGDLSVYWYQQSLDQGLQFLIQYYNGEERAKGNILERFSAQQFPDLHSELNLSSLELGDSALYFCASSVGAGFTDTQYFGPGTRLTVL.

The chain employs TRBV5-1 and TRBJ2-7; 7 bases map to TRBD1. Germline-derived CDR1 and CDR2 are SGHRS and YFSETQ. After removal of 5 bases from V and 1 base from J, the junction contained 9 bases not matched to a gene. CDR3 length: 15 residues. CDR3 region: CASSSLRDSSYEQYF. CDR3 in DNA: TGCGCCAGCAGTTCCCTCCGGGACAGTTCCTACGAGCAGTACTTC. The variable domain in full, with the rest retrieved from reference TRBV5-1 and TRBJ2-7, is KAGVTQTPRYLIKTRGQQVTLSCSPISGHRSVSWYQQTPGQGLQFLFEYFSETQRNKGNFPGRFSGRQFSNSRSEMNVSTLELGDSALYLCASSSLRDSSYEQYFGPGTRLTVT.

The rearrangement links TRBV6-6 to TRBJ2-3; tentatively, D is TRBD2 (5 bases). The CDR3 loop spans 13 amino acids. Germline assignment: CDR1 MNHNY and CDR2 SVGAGI (reference sequence). The V end was cut by 11 bases, the J end by 1 base, with 13 bases between. The CDR3 DNA follows: TGTGCCGGCACGACCGGGGGCACAGATACGCAGTATTTT. Its translation is CAGTTGGTDTQYF.

The CDR3 region is CASSPGTDTYEQYF. CDR3 DNA sequence: TGTGCCAGCAGCCCCGGCACAGACACCTACGAGCAGTACTTC. The chain carries TRBV7-9 and TRBJ2-7; no clear D gene. CDR3 length: 14 amino acids. Between the trimmed V and J ends, which lost 5 bases and 2 bases, there was a span of 13 bases. Germline V gene lookup returns CDR1 SEHNR and CDR2 FQNEAQ (reference sequence).

This clone has only a few counts. The genes are TRBV10-3 and TRBJ1-1; D may be TRBD1 (6 bases). Germline V gene lookup returns CDR1 ENHRY and CDR2 SYGVKD. V lost 11 bases, J lost 1 base, and 11 bases lay in between. The CDR3 extends over 12 amino acids. Here the CDR3 DNA reads TGTGCCGTGCGGACAGAGAACACTGAAGCTTTCTTT. Its protein is CAVRTENTEAFF.

This clone was recorded many times. This chain links TRBV2 with TRBJ1-4; D ambiguous. The germline V and J ends were trimmed by 3 bases and 7 bases, with 6 bases remaining between them. The CDR3 is 12 residues long. The germline V gene encodes CDR1 SNHLY and CDR2 FYNNEI. CDR3 protein: CASSDASEKLFF. The CDR3 coding sequence is TGTGCCAGCAGTGATGCGAGTGAAAAACTGTTTTTT.

The rearrangement links TRBV5-1 to TRBJ1-2, with 7 bases matching TRBD1. Looked up from germline, CDR1 is SGHRS and CDR2 is YFSETQ. The ends lost 7 bases at V and 14 bases at J; junction bases unmatched: 11. This CDR3 comprises 11 residues. The CDR3 DNA sequence: TGCGCCAGCCAAAACCTGGGACAGCCGACCTTC. Translation gives CASQNLGQPTF.

V is TRBV18 and J is TRBJ2-3, with 7 bases matching TRBD1. The V segment lost 4 bases and the J segment 2 bases; nucleotides outside the gene matches: 6. Germline CDR1 KGHSH, CDR2 LQKENI. This CDR3 has 15 amino acids. CDR3 sequence (DNA): TGTGCCAGCTCACTAACCACAGGGGACACAGATACGCAGTATTTT. Translated: CASSLTTGDTDTQYF.

The chain has TRBV5-6 and TRBJ1-3, with TRBD1 identical over 7 bases. This CDR3 spans 16 amino acids. Germline lookup yields CDR1 SGHDT and CDR2 YYEEEE. The trim removed 0 bases at V and 0 bases at J, leaving 3 bases unmatched. CDR3 nucleotides: TGTGCCAGCAGCTTGGGGGGACAGTACTCTGGAAACACCATATATTTT. Translating gives CASSLGGQYSGNTIYF.

The V gene is TRBV9, the J gene TRBJ1-2, with 8 bases matching TRBD1. CDR3 length: 14 residues. The germline V gene encodes CDR1 SGDLS and CDR2 YYNGEE. The J segment lost 4 bases and the V segment lost 0 bases, leaving 2 bases of the junction unmatched. CDR3 coding DNA: TGTGCCAGCAGCGTAGGAGGACAGGGCTATGGCTACACCTTC. Translating it yields CASSVGGQGYGYTF.

The rearrangement links TRBV9 to TRBJ1-5, with D possibly matching TRBD1 (6 bases). Between the trimmed V and J ends, which lost 2 bases and 7 bases, there was a span of 10 bases. Germline V lookup: CDR1 SGDLS, CDR2 YYNGEE. The length of the CDR3 is 13 residues. This chain's CDR3 is CASSVTGNQPQHF. Here the CDR3 DNA reads TGTGCCAGCAGCGTTACAGGGAACCAGCCCCAGCATTTT.

The chain is built from TRBV18 and TRBJ1-1; TRBD1 matches 8 bases. Germline trimming cut 8 bases from V and 1 base from J; bases unmatched to any gene: 3. Per the germline V gene, CDR1 is KGHSH and CDR2 is LQKENI. The CDR3 is made up of 13 amino acids. CDR3 sequence reads: CASAGQANTEAFF. CDR3 sequence (DNA): TGTGCCAGCGCGGGACAGGCGAACACTGAAGCTTTCTTT.

CDR3 DNA: TGCGCCAGCAGCCAAGGGGGGCAGACTACCCCTTCGGGGCAGTTCTTC. Translating gives CASSQGGQTTPSGQFF. The chain uses TRBV4-3 and TRBJ2-1; possible D gene TRBD1, 6 bases. Trimming took off 1 base at V and 12 bases at J, with 22 bases between the two ends. CDR3 size: 16 residues. CDR1 is LGHNA, CDR2 YSLEER, per germline.

This clone was recorded only once. Other DNA sequences in the sample encode the same CDR3. The chain carries TRBV2 and TRBJ1-1; D remains ambiguous. The V gene's germline CDR1 is SNHLY and CDR2 FYNNEI. The CDR3 consists of 11 residues. Between the trimmed V and J ends, which lost 6 bases and 3 bases, there was a span of 5 bases. CDR3 amino acids: CASRPDTEAFF. The CDR3 nucleotides are TGTGCCAGCAGGCCAGACACTGAAGCTTTCTTT.

This clone has a handful of counts. The rearrangement joins TRBV2 to TRBJ1-1, with 7 bases identical to TRBD1. This CDR3 comprises 15 residues. The germline CDR1 and CDR2 sequences are SNHLY and FYNNEI. V lost 4 bases and J lost 0; bases outside the gene matches: 5. In DNA, the CDR3 is TGTGCCAGCAGTGTATACAGGGGAATGAACACTGAAGCTTTCTTT. Amino acids: CASSVYRGMNTEAFF.

A remark on this clone: Other DNA sequences of this sample code for an identical CDR3. The V call is TRBV9, the J call TRBJ2-3; possible D gene TRBD2, 5 bases. The CDR3 totals 13 residues. From germline, CDR1 is SGDLS and CDR2 YYNGEE. The germline V and J ends were trimmed by 3 bases and 1 base, with 6 bases remaining between them. In DNA form, the CDR3 reads TGTGCCAGCAGCGCCGGGGGCACAGATACGCAGTATTTT. Its translation: CASSAGGTDTQYF.